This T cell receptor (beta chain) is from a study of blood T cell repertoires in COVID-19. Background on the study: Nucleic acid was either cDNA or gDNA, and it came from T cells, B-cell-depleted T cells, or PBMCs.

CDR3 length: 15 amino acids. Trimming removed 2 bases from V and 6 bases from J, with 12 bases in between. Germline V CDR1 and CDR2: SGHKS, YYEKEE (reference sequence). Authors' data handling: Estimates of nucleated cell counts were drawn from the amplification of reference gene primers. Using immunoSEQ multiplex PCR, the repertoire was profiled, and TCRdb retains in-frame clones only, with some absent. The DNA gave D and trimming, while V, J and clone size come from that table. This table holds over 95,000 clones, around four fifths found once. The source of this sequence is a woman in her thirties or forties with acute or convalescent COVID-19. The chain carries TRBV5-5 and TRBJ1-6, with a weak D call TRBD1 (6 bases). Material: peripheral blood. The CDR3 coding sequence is TGTGCCAGCAGCTTCCTTAGACAGGTTAATTCACCCCTCCACTTT. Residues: CASSFLRQVNSPLHF.